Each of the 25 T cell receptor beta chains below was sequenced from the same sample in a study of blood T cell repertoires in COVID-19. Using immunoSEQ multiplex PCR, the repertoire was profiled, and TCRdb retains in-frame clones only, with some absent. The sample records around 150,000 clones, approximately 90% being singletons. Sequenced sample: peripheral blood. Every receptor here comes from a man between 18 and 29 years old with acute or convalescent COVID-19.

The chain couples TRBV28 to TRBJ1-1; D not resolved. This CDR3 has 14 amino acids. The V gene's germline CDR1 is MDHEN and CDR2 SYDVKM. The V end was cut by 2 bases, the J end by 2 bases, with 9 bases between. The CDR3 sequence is CASSLSAANTEAFF. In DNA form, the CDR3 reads TGTGCCAGCAGTTTAAGCGCAGCTAACACTGAAGCTTTCTTT.

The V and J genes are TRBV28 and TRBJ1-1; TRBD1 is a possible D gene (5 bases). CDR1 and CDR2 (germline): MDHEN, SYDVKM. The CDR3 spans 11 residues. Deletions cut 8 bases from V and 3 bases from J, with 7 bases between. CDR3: CASARDTEAFF. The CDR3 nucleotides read TGTGCCAGCGCCAGGGACACTGAAGCTTTCTTT.

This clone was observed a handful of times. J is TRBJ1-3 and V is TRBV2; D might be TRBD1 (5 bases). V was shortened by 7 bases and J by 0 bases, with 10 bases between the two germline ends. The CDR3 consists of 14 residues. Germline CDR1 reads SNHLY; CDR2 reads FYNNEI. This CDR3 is CASIVDSSGNTIYF. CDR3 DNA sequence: TGTGCCAGCATCGTCGACAGCTCTGGAAACACCATATATTTT. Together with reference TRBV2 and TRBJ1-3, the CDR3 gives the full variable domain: EPEVTQTPSHQVTQMGQEVILRCVPISNHLYFYWYRQILGQKVEFLVSFYNNEISEKSEIFDDQFSVERPDGSNFTLKIRSTKLEDSAMYFCASIVDSSGNTIYFGEGSWLTVV.

The CDR3 DNA reads TGTGCCATCCAGTGGCAGGGGAAGAGAGAGCAGTACTTC. It translates to CAIQWQGKREQYF. This sequence joins TRBV11-2 and TRBJ2-7, with a tentative D call TRBD1 (6 bases). Germline CDR1 reads SGHAT; CDR2 reads FQNNGV. The germline V and J ends were trimmed by 10 bases and 7 bases, with 20 bases remaining between them. There are 13 residues in the CDR3. The full variable domain, completed using reference TRBV11-2 and TRBJ2-7, is EAGVAQSPRYKIIEKRQSVAFWCNPISGHATLYWYQQILGQGPKLLIQFQNNGVVDDSQLPKDRFSAERLKGVDSTLKIQPAKLEDSAVYLCAIQWQGKREQYFGPGTRLTVT.

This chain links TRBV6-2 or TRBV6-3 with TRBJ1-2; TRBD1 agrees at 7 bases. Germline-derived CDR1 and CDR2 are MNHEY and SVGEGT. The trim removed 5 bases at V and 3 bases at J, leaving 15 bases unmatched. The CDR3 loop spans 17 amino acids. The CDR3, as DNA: TGTGCCAGCAGTCCATTATTACAGGGGAGATCATACTATGGCTACACCTTC. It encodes CASSPLLQGRSYYGYTF.

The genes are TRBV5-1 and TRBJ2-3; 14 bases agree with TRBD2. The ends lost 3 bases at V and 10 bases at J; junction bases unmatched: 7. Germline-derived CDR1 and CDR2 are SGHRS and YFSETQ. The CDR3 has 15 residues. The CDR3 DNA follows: TGCGCCAGCAGCTCCCAGACTAGCGGGGGGGGCCCGCAGTATTTT. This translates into CASSSQTSGGGPQYF. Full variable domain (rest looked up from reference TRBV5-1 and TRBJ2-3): KAGVTQTPRYLIKTRGQQVTLSCSPISGHRSVSWYQQTPGQGLQFLFEYFSETQRNKGNFPGRFSGRQFSNSRSEMNVSTLELGDSALYLCASSSQTSGGGPQYFGPGTRLTVL.

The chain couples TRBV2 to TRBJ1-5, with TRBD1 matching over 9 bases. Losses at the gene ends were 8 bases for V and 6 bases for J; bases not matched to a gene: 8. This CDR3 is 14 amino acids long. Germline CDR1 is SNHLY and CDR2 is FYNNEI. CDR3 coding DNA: TGTGCCAGCGTCCGGGACAGGGCGGTTCAGCCCCAGCATTTT. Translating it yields CASVRDRAVQPQHF.

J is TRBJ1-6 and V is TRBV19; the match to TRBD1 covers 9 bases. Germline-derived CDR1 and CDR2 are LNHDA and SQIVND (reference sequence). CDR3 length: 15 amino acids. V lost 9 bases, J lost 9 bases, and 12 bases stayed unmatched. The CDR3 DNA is TGTGCCAGCTCAATGGGGACAGGGTTGTTTTCACCCCTCCACTTT. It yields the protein CASSMGTGLFSPLHF.

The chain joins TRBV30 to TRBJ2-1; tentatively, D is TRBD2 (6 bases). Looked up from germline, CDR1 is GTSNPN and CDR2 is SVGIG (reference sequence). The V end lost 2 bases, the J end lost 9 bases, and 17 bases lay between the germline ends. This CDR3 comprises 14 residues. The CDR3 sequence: CAWSLRGPRTEQFF. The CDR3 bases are TGTGCCTGGAGTCTGCGGGGTCCCCGAACTGAGCAGTTCTTC.

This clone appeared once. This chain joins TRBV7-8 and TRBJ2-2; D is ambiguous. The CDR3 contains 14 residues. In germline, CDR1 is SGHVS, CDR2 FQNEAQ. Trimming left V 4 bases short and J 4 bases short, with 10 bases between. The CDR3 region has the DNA TGTGCCAGCAGCTCAGTGATTACCACCGGGGAGCTGTTTTTT. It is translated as CASSSVITTGELFF.

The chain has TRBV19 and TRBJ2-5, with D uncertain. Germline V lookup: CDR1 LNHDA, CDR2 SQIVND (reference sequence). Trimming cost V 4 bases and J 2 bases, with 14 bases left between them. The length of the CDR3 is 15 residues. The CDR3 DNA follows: TGTGCCAGTAGTAACCATGGCCCCGGGCAAGAGACCCAGTACTTC. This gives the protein CASSNHGPGQETQYF. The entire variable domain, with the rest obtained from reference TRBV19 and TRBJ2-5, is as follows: DGGITQSPKYLFRKEGQNVTLSCEQNLNHDAMYWYRQDPGQGLRLIYYSQIVNDFQKGDIAEGYSVSREKKESFPLTVTSAQKNPTAFYLCASSNHGPGQETQYFGPGTRLLVL.

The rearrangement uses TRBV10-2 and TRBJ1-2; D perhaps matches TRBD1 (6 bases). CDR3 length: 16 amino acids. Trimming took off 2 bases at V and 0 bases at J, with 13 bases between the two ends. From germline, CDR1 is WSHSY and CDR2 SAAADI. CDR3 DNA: TGCGCCAGCAGTGAGAGAGACAGGCCGACTAACTATGGCTACACCTTC. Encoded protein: CASSERDRPTNYGYTF.

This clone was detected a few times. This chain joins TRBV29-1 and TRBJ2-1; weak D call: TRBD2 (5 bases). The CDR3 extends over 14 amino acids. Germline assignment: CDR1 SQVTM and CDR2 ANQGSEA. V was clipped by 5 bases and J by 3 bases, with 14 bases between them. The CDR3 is CSVISLDFYNEQFF. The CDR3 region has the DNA TGCAGCGTTATCAGTCTGGACTTCTACAATGAGCAGTTCTTC.

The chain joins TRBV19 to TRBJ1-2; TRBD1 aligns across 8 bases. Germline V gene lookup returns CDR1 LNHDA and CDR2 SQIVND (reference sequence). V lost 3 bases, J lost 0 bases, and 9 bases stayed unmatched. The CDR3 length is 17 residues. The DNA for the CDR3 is TGTGCCAGTAGTATCATTCGGGACAGGCGGCCTAACTATGGCTACACCTTC. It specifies CASSIIRDRRPNYGYTF.

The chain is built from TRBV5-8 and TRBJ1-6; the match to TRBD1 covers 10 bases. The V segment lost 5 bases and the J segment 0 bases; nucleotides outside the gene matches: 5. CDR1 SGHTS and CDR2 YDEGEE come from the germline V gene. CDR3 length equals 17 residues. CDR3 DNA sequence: TGTGCCAGCAGTCCGGGACAGGGGAGCTCCTATAATTCACCCCTCCACTTT. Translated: CASSPGQGSSYNSPLHF.

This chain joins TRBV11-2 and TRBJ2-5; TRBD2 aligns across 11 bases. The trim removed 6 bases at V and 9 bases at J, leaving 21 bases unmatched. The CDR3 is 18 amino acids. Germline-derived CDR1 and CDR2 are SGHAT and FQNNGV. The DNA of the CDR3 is TGTGCCAGCAGTTCTCCCCTACTAGCGGGGGCCCTTCCTGTGGCCCAGTACTTC. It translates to CASSSPLLAGALPVAQYF.

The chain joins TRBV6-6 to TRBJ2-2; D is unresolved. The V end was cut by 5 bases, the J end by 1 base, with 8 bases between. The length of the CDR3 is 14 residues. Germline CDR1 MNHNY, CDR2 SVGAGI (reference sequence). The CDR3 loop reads CASSNRQNTGELFF. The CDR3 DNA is TGTGCCAGCAGTAACCGACAGAACACCGGGGAGCTGTTTTTT.

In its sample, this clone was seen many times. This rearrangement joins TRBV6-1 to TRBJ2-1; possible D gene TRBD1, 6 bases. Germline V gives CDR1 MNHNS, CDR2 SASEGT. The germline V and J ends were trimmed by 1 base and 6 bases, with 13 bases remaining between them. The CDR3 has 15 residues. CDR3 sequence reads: CASSEEAAGVNEQFF. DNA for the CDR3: TGTGCCAGCAGTGAAGAAGCCGCAGGGGTCAATGAGCAGTTCTTC.

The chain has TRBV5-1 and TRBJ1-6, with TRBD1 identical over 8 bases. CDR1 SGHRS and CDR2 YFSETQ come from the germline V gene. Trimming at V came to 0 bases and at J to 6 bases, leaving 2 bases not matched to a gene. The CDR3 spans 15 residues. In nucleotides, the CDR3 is TGCGCCAGCAGCTTGGCCGGGACAGGTAATTCACCCCTCCACTTT. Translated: CASSLAGTGNSPLHF.

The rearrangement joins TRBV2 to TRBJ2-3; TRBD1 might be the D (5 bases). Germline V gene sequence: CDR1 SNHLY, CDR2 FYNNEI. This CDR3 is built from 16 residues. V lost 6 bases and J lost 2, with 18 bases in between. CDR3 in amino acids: CASRGPIGILTDTQYF. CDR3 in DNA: TGTGCCAGCAGGGGGCCGATAGGGATTCTCACAGATACGCAGTATTTT.

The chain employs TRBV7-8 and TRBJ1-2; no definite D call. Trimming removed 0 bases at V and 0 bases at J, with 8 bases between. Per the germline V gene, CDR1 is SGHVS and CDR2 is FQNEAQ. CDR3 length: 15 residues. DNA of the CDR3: TGTGCCAGCAGCTTAGCGCTCGGTACTAACTATGGCTACACCTTC. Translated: CASSLALGTNYGYTF.

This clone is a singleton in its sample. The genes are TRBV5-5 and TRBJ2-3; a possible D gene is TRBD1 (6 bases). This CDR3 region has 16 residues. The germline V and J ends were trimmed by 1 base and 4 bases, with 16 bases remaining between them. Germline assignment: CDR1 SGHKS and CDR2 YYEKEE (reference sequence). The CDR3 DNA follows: TGTGCCAGCAGCTTGACACCCGGACAGACTCCAGATACGCAGTATTTT. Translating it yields CASSLTPGQTPDTQYF.

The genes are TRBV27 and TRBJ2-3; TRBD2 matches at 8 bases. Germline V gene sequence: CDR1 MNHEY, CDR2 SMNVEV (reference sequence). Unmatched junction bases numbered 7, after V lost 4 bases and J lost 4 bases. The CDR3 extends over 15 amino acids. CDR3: CASSSAGAGADTQYF. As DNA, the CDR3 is TGTGCCAGCAGTTCAGCGGGGGCCGGTGCAGATACGCAGTATTTT.

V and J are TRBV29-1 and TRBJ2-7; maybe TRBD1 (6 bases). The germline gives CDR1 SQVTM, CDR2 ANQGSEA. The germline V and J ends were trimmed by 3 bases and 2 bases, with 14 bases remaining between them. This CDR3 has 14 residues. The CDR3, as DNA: TGCAGCGTTGACGGACAGCGAAAGCCCTACGAGCAGTACTTC. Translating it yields CSVDGQRKPYEQYF.

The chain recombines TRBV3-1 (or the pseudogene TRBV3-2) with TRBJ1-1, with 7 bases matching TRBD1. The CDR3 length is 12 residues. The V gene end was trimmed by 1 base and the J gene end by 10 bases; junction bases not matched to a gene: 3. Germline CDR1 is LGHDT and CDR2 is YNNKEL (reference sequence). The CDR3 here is CASSQATGPAFF. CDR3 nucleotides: TGTGCCAGCAGCCAAGCGACAGGGCCAGCTTTCTTT.